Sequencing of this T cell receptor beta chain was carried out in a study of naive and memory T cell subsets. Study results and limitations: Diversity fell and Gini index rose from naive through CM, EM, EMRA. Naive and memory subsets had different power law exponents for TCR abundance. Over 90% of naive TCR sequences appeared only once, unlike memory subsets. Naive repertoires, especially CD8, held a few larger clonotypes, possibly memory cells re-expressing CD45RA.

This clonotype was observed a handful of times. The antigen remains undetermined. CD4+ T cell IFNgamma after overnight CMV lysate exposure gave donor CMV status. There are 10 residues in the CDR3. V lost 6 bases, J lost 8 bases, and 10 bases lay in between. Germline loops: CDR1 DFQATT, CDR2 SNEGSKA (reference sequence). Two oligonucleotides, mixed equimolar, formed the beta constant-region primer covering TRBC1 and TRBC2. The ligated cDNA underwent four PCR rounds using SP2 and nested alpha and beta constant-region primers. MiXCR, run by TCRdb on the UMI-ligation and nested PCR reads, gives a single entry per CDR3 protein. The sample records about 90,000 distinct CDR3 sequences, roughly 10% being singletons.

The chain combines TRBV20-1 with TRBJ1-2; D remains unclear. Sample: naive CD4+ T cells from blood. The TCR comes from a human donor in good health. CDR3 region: CSAFGRGYTF. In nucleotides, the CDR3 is TGCAGTGCGTTCGGACGGGGCTACACCTTC.